A selection of T cell receptor beta chains follows, all from one sample in a study of shared clonotypes between healthy human individuals. Libraries were prepared by immunoSEQ multiplex PCR; TCRdb keeps only in-frame clonotypes and omits some of them. The data hold about 450,000 clones, with 75% to 85% observed a single time. Sequencing was done on a sample of PBMCs. The source of these receptors is a woman in her thirties or forties in good health. Some clones in this sample may be carry-over from other donors' samples. CDR3s include the opening cysteine and the closing phenylalanine or tryptophan. Fields, in order: D gene, V gene, clone size, J gene, CDR3 DNA, CDR3 protein. The D gene is left open where the match is weak. Clone size, where shown, is once, few, many, or a class for clones that have expanded.

D: NA
V: TRBV27
size: NA
J: TRBJ2-3
DNA: TGTGCCAGCAACCTACTTGGTTCTAGCACAGATACGCAGTATTTT
CDR3: CASNLLGSSTDTQYF

D: NA
V: TRBV7-7
size: NA
J: TRBJ1-1
DNA: TGTGCCAGCAGCTTAGCGACAGACACTGAAGCTTTCTTT
CDR3: CASSLATDTEAFF

D: TRBD1
V: TRBV7-9
size: NA
J: TRBJ2-2
DNA: TGTGCCAGCAGACCCCAGGGGGCCGGGGAGCTGTTTTTT
CDR3: CASRPQGAGELFF

D: NA
V: TRBV5-1
size: NA
J: TRBJ1-5
DNA: TGCGCCAGCAGCCCCATGGGGGGTCAGCCCCAGCATTTT
CDR3: CASSPMGGQPQHF

D: TRBD2
V: TRBV4-1
size: NA
J: TRBJ2-1
DNA: TGCGCCAGCAGCCAAGTTTTAGAGGGAAAACTAGCGTGGTACGATGAGCAGTTCTTC
CDR3: CASSQVLEGKLAWYDEQFF

D: NA
V: TRBV5-4
size: once
J: TRBJ2-7
DNA: TGTGCCAGCAGCTCGGGGGACAGCACCTACGAGCAGTACTTC
CDR3: CASSSGDSTYEQYF

D: TRBD1
V: TRBV5-1
size: NA
J: TRBJ2-5
DNA: TGCGCCAGCAGCTTCACCGGGACAGGGTTGGGGGAGACCCAGTACTTC
CDR3: CASSFTGTGLGETQYF

D: NA
V: TRBV28
size: NA
J: TRBJ1-1
DNA: TGTGCCAGCAGTTTAAGGGCCCAGGCGGCTTTCTTT
CDR3: CASSLRAQAAFF

D: NA
V: TRBV7-6
size: NA
J: TRBJ1-1
DNA: TGTGCCAGCAGCTTAGGGGGTGGGACTGAAGCTTTCTTT
CDR3: CASSLGGGTEAFF

D: TRBD1
V: TRBV7-8
size: NA
J: TRBJ2-7
DNA: TGTGCCAGCAGCTTCGTACCGGGACAGGGCCGCGAGCAGTACTTC
CDR3: CASSFVPGQGREQYF

D: NA
V: TRBV28
size: many
J: TRBJ1-2
DNA: TGTGCCAGCAGCAAACTCTGGACAGACCATAACTATGGCTACACCTTC
CDR3: CASSKLWTDHNYGYTF

D: TRBD2
V: TRBV6-4
size: NA
J: TRBJ2-7
DNA: TGTGCCAGCAGTGACTCTGCGGGAGGGCCCCACGAGCAGTACTTC
CDR3: CASSDSAGGPHEQYF

D: TRBD1
V: TRBV4-1
size: NA
J: TRBJ1-4
DNA: TGCGCCAGCAGCCAAGAAGGGACAGTCGCTAATGAAAAACTGTTTTTT
CDR3: CASSQEGTVANEKLFF

D: NA
V: TRBV5-1
size: NA
J: TRBJ1-1
DNA: TGCGCCAGCTCAGGGCGCTCGAACACTGAAGCTTTCTTT
CDR3: CASSGRSNTEAFF

D: NA
V: TRBV29-1
size: NA
J: TRBJ2-2
DNA: TGCAGCGTTACCGATGGCGGGGAGCTGTTTTTT
CDR3: CSVTDGGELFF

D: NA
V: TRBV2
size: few
J: TRBJ2-1
DNA: TGTGCCAGCAGTGAGACTGGCTACAATGAGCAGTTCTTC
CDR3: CASSETGYNEQFF

D: NA
V: TRBV21-1
size: NA
J: TRBJ1-5
DNA: TGCGCAAGATTTGACAGGGGAAGTCAGCCCCAGCATTTT
CDR3: CARFDRGSQPQHF

D: NA
V: TRBV4-2
size: NA
J: TRBJ2-1
DNA: TGTGCCAGCAGCCAACGGGGCTCCTACAATGAGCAGTTCTTC
CDR3: CASSQRGSYNEQFF

D: TRBD1
V: TRBV5-1
size: NA
J: TRBJ1-2
DNA: TGCGCCAGCAGCCCCGGACAGGGGAACTATGGCTACACCTTC
CDR3: CASSPGQGNYGYTF

D: TRBD1
V: TRBV5-1
size: few
J: TRBJ2-7
DNA: TGCGCCAGCAGCAATCCGGGACAGGCCTACGAGCAGTACTTC
CDR3: CASSNPGQAYEQYF

D: TRBD2
V: TRBV4-3
size: NA
J: TRBJ2-1
DNA: TGCGCCAGCAGCCAAGGGCTAGCGGGAGCTTACTCCTACAATGAGCAGTTCTTC
CDR3: CASSQGLAGAYSYNEQFF

D: NA
V: TRBV7-8
size: few
J: TRBJ2-3
DNA: TGTGCCAGCAGCTACCCCCCTGGAAGCGGAGGCACAGATACGCAGTATTTT
CDR3: CASSYPPGSGGTDTQYF

D: TRBD2
V: TRBV9
size: many
J: TRBJ2-3
DNA: TGTGCCAGCAGCGTAGGGACTAGCGGGAGCACAGATACGCAGTATTTT
CDR3: CASSVGTSGSTDTQYF

D: TRBD1
V: TRBV28
size: NA
J: TRBJ2-7
DNA: TGTGCCAGCAGTCCGCCGGGACAGGGCACCTCCTACGAGCAGTACTTC
CDR3: CASSPPGQGTSYEQYF

D: TRBD1
V: TRBV18
size: once
J: TRBJ1-2
DNA: TGTGCCAGCTCACCTCGAGACAGGGTTGACTATGGCTACACCTTC
CDR3: CASSPRDRVDYGYTF

D: TRBD1
V: TRBV5-1
size: NA
J: TRBJ2-1
DNA: TGCGCCAGCAGCCTGGGACAGGTCAATGAGCAGTTCTTC
CDR3: CASSLGQVNEQFF

D: NA
V: TRBV7-8
size: NA
J: TRBJ2-5
DNA: TGTGCCAGCAGCTTGGAGACCCAGTACTTC
CDR3: CASSLETQYF

D: NA
V: TRBV25-1
size: once
J: TRBJ1-4
DNA: TGTGCCAGCAGTCCCCGGGGCGGTGAAAAACTGTTTTTT
CDR3: CASSPRGGEKLFF